Presented here are 18 T cell receptor beta chains from one specimen sequenced in a study of radiotherapy plus CTLA-4 blockade in lung cancer (dated by TCRdb to the late 2010s). The library was obtained by the immunoSEQ multiplex PCR assay. The table comes from immuneACCESS by way of TCRdb, which keeps in-frame sequences with V and J called. Part of the clones is missing from these tables; in studies checked, under half for an unresolved V gene and the rest for unknown reasons. A total of some 32,000 clones appear in this sample, 81% of them only once. The ten largest clonotypes hold just under 25% of the sample. Sequenced material: peripheral blood, taken from a patient treated with radiotherapy plus ipilimumab. Receptor source: a human donor with non-small cell lung cancer that progressed on radiotherapy plus ipilimumab.

The J gene is TRBJ2-5, the V gene TRBV29-1, with TRBD2 identical over 10 bases. The CDR3 contains 15 residues. Germline trimming cut 2 bases from V and 1 base from J; bases unmatched to any gene: 4. In germline, CDR1 is SQVTM, CDR2 ANQGSEA. In nucleotides, the CDR3 is TGCAGCGTTGAAACTAGCGGGGCCTTCCAAGAGACCCAGTACTTC. Protein sequence: CSVETSGAFQETQYF.

This clone was observed a few times. The genes are TRBV14 and TRBJ2-2; no clear D gene. The germline V gene has CDR1 SGHDN and CDR2 FVKESK. Trimming took 4 bases from V and 6 from J, leaving 6 bases between them. This CDR3 is built from 12 residues. This CDR3 is CASSRSPGELFF. The CDR3 coding sequence is TGTGCCAGCAGCCGTAGCCCCGGGGAGCTGTTTTTT.

This clone was picked up one time. The chain combines TRBV19 with TRBJ2-7; 11 nucleotides align to TRBD1. V shed 10 bases and J 3 bases; nucleotides not matched to a gene: 11. The CDR3 is 15 amino acids. From germline, CDR1 is LNHDA and CDR2 SQIVND (reference sequence). The CDR3 protein is CATRGTGQGDYEQYF. The CDR3 nucleotides are TGTGCCACTAGAGGAACGGGACAGGGGGACTACGAGCAGTACTTC.

The J gene is TRBJ2-1, the V gene TRBV4-1; 7 bases agree with TRBD1. Germline V CDR1 and CDR2: MGHRA, YSYEKL. The CDR3 runs 17 residues. J gave up 5 bases and V 1 base, and 11 bases lay outside the gene matches. The CDR3 DNA sequence: TGCGCCAGCAGCCAAGGCGGGTTCAGGGGGATTAACAATGAGCAGTTCTTC. Translating it yields CASSQGGFRGINNEQFF.

The chain links TRBV5-4 to TRBJ2-1; weak D call: TRBD1 (6 bases). This CDR3 is built from 16 residues. Per the germline V gene, CDR1 is SGHNT and CDR2 is YYREEE (reference sequence). Trimming removed 0 bases from V and 4 bases from J, with 14 bases in between. The CDR3, as DNA: TGTGCCAGCAGCTTGGCTGTGAGGGGGAGTTACAATGAGCAGTTCTTC. Residues: CASSLAVRGSYNEQFF.

The V gene is TRBV2, the J gene TRBJ1-1, with D possibly being TRBD1 (6 bases). V lost 7 bases to trimming and J lost 4 bases, with 10 bases between them. CDR1 SNHLY and CDR2 FYNNEI come from the germline V gene. The CDR3 totals 12 residues. The DNA of the CDR3 is TGTGCCAGCATGGCAGGGGCCACTGAAGCTTTCTTT. Its protein is CASMAGATEAFF.

This chain connects TRBV2 to TRBJ2-2, with D maybe TRBD1 (6 bases). The germline V gene has CDR1 SNHLY and CDR2 FYNNEI. The CDR3 loop spans 14 amino acids. With 6 bases removed from V and 2 bases from J, the gap between germline ends came to 10 bases. The CDR3 coding sequence is TGTGCCAGCAGGGTGGGACAAAACACCGGGGAGCTGTTTTTT. This gives the protein CASRVGQNTGELFF.

V gene TRBV7-3 combines with J gene TRBJ2-1, with 9 bases that match TRBD2. The junction had 12 bases not matched to a gene; V was cut back by 5 bases and J by 7 bases. CDR3 size: 16 residues. From germline, CDR1 is SGHTA and CDR2 FQGTGA. The CDR3 reads CASSRTSVFPTNEQFF. The CDR3, as DNA: TGTGCCAGCAGCCGGACTAGCGTCTTTCCGACGAATGAGCAGTTCTTC.

The chain uses TRBV27 and TRBJ2-5, with 14 bases matching TRBD2. The CDR3 is 18 amino acids. The ends lost 2 bases at V and 5 bases at J; junction bases unmatched: 10. Germline V gives CDR1 MNHEY, CDR2 SMNVEV (reference sequence). The chain's CDR3 is CASSLGVGLAGAGETQYF. As DNA, the CDR3 is TGTGCCAGCAGTTTAGGGGTGGGACTAGCGGGGGCCGGGGAGACCCAGTACTTC.

This clone was observed a single time. The rearrangement joins TRBV7-9 to TRBJ2-3; 9 nucleotides match TRBD2. V lost 8 bases to trimming and J lost 6 bases; unmatched junction nucleotides: 6. The CDR3 length is 13 residues. CDR1 is SEHNR and CDR2 is FQNEAQ in the germline V gene (reference sequence). The CDR3 region has the DNA TGTGCCAGCGGCGGGAGGGCCGAGGATACGCAGTATTTT. Translated: CASGGRAEDTQYF. The full variable domain, its missing parts supplied by reference TRBV7-9 and TRBJ2-3, is DTGVSQNPRHKITKRGQNVTFRCDPISEHNRLYWYRQTLGQGPEFLTYFQNEAQLEKSRLLSDRFSAERPKGSFSTLEIQRTEQGDSAMYLCASGGRAEDTQYFGPGTRLTVL.

DNA of the CDR3: TGCGCCAGCTTGGGTACAGGGAACACCGGGGAGCTGTTTTTT. Translated, it gives CASLGTGNTGELFF. This sequence joins TRBV10-2 and TRBJ2-2; D may be TRBD1 (5 bases). The CDR3 is 14 amino acids. Trimming left V 8 bases short and J 1 base short, with 11 bases between. Germline assignment: CDR1 WSHSY and CDR2 SAAADI.

The chain recombines TRBV2 with TRBJ2-2; 7 bases agree with TRBD1. Germline CDR1 and CDR2: SNHLY and FYNNEI. The CDR3 loop spans 14 amino acids. V was pared by 6 bases and J by 7 bases, with 8 bases of the junction left unmatched. The CDR3 DNA reads TGTGCCAGCAGACCCGACAGGGTTGGCGGGGAGCTGTTTTTT. It specifies CASRPDRVGGELFF.

The J gene is TRBJ2-2, the V gene TRBV2; 10 nucleotides line up with TRBD2. V was pared by 5 bases and J by 6 bases, with 6 bases of the junction left unmatched. The CDR3 totals 15 residues. CDR1 is SNHLY, CDR2 FYNNEI, per germline. The CDR3 sequence is CASSLSGGIAGELFF. In DNA, the CDR3 is TGTGCCAGCAGTCTTAGCGGGGGGATTGCCGGGGAGCTGTTTTTT.

This clone was seen a handful of times. The rearrangement links TRBV4-2 to TRBJ2-5, with a tentative D call TRBD1 (6 bases). Germline V CDR1 and CDR2: LGHNA, YNFKEQ. V was pared by 0 bases and J by 4 bases, with 15 bases between. CDR3 length equals 16 residues. The chain's CDR3 is CASSQDGQGSRETQYF. In DNA form, the CDR3 reads TGTGCCAGCAGCCAAGATGGGCAGGGGAGTAGAGAGACCCAGTACTTC.

V and J are TRBV2 and TRBJ1-2; 8 bases map to TRBD1. This CDR3 spans 16 amino acids. The V segment lost 4 bases and the J segment 4 bases; nucleotides outside the gene matches: 11. The germline V gene has CDR1 SNHLY and CDR2 FYNNEI. The CDR3 sequence is CASSGDTGGTIYGYTF. DNA of the CDR3: TGTGCCAGCAGTGGGGATACAGGGGGTACTATCTATGGCTACACCTTC.

The chain recombines TRBV27 with TRBJ1-2; the match to TRBD1 covers 8 bases. Per germline, CDR1 MNHEY and CDR2 SMNVEV (reference sequence). The CDR3 has 13 amino acids. J was trimmed by 8 bases and V by 4 bases; bases with no gene match: 6. The CDR3 spells CASSSYRGDGYTF. DNA for the CDR3: TGTGCCAGCAGTTCGTACAGGGGGGACGGCTACACCTTC.

With regard to this clone: The sample contains more than one DNA sequence encoding this CDR3. CDR3 region: CASSQVGGTEAFF. The CDR3 DNA reads TGTGCCAGCAGCCAAGTCGGGGGCACTGAAGCTTTCTTT. The V call is TRBV4-2, the J call TRBJ1-1; possibly TRBD1 for D (5 bases). The CDR3 is 13 amino acids. The germline V gene encodes CDR1 LGHNA and CDR2 YNFKEQ. V dropped 1 base and J dropped 4 bases, with 7 bases sitting between them.

J is TRBJ1-1 and V is TRBV6-1; D gene uncertain. Germline-derived CDR1 and CDR2 are MNHNS and SASEGT. The CDR3 consists of 11 residues. V gave up 5 bases and J gave up 10 bases, with 11 bases separating them. The CDR3 DNA reads TGTGCCAGCAGTCATCAGAGGTTAGCTTTCTTT. Translated: CASSHQRLAFF.